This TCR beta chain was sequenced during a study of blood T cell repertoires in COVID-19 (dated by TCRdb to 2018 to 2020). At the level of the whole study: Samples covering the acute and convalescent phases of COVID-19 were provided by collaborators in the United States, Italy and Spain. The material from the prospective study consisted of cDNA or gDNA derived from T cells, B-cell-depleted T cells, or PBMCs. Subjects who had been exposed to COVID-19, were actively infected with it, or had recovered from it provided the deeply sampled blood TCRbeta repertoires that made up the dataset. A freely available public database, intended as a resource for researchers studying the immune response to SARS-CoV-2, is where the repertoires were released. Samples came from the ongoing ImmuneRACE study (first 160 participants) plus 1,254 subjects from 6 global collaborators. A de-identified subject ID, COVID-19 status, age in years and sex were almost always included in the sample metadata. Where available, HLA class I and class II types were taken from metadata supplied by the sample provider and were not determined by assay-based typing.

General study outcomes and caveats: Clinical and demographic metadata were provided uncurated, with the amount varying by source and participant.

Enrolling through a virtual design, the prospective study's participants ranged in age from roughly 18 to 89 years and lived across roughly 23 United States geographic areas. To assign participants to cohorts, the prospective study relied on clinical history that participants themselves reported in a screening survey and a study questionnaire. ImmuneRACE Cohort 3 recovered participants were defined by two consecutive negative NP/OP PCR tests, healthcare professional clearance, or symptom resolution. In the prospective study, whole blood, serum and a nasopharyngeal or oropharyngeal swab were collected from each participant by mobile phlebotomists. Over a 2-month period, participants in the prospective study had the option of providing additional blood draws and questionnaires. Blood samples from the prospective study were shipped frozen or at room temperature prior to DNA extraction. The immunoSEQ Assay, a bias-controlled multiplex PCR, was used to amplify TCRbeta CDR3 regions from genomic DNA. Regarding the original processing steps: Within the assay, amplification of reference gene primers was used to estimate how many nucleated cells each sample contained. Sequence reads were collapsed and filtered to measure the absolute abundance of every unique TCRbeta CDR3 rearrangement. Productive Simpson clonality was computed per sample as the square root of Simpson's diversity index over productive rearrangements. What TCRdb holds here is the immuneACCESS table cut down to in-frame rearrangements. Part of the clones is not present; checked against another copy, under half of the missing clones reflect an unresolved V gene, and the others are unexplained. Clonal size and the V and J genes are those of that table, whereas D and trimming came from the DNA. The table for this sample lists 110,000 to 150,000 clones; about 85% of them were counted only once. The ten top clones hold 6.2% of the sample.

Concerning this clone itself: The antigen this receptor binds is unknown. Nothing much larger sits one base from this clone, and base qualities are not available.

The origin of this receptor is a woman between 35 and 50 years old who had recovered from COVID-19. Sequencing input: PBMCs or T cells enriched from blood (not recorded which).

The CDR3 corresponds to CSASPGRVAYEQYF. The bases are TGCAGTGCTAGTCCAGGCAGGGTGGCCTACGAGCAGTACTTC. The chain is encoded by TRBV20-1 joined to TRBJ2-7; TRBD1 is a weak D gene call, 5 bases matching. Trimming takes 3 bases from V and 2 bases from J, and the germline ends sit 14 bases apart. The germline V gene (reference sequence) gives CDR1 as DFQATT and CDR2 as SNEGSKA. CDR3 length: 14 amino acids, cysteine to phenylalanine. Only the CDR3 DNA stays, 42 bases, in frame from base 1.